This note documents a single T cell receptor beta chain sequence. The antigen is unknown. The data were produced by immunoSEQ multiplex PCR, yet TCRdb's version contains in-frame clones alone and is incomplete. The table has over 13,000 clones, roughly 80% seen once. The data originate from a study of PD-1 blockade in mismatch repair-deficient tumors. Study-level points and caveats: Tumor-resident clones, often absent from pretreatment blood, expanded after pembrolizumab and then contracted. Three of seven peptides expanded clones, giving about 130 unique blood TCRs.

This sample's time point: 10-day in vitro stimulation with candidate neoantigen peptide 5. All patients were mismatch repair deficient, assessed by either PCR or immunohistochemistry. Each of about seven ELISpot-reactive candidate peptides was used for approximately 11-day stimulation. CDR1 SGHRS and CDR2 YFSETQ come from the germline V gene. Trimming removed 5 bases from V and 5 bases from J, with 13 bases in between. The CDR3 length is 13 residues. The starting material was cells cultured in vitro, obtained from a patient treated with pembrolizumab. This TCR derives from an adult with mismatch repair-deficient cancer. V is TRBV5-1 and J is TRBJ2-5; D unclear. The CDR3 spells CASRLRAQETQYF. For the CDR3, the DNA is TGCGCCAGCAGGTTAAGGGCTCAGGAGACCCAGTACTTC.